Listed below are T cell receptor beta chains from one sample, sequenced in a study of blood T cells in healthy people across ages. MiXCR was run by TCRdb on the 5' RACE reads, yielding one entry per CDR3 protein. The data contain about 1.4 million distinct CDR3 sequences, approximately 59% of them singletons. Sequencing was performed on blood. The receptors were sampled from a man between 18 and 35 years old in good health. The CDR3 runs from the conserved cysteine through the conserved F or W. Each record gives: CDR3 DNA, CDR3 protein, D gene, clone size, V gene, J gene. A D gene is named only where the DNA matches it firmly. Clone size is given for some rows only: seen once, a few or many times, or a class if the clone is expanded.

TGTGCCAGCAGCTTTACAAAAGAGACCCAGTACTTC	CASSFTKETQYF	NA	NA	TRBV3-1	TRBJ2-5
TGCGCCAGCAGCCAGACAGGGGGCCGGGAGACCCAGTACTTC	CASSQTGGRETQYF	TRBD1	few	TRBV4-1	TRBJ2-5
TGTGCCAGCAGTGATGTGGAGAGGAATGAGCAGTTCTTC	CASSDVERNEQFF	NA	NA	TRBV2	TRBJ2-1
TGCGCCAGCAGCCAAATCGGACAGGGGGGTATCGGCGAGCAGTACTTC	CASSQIGQGGIGEQYF	TRBD1	few	TRBV4-3	TRBJ2-7
TGCAGTGCTAGACCGGGGGATGGTACATTCGCAACTAATGAAAAACTGTTTTTT	CSARPGDGTFATNEKLFF	NA	NA	TRBV20-1	TRBJ1-4
TGCGCCAGCAGCTTGGATTCGGCTAGCGGGAGTGTGAATGAGCAGTTCTTC	CASSLDSASGSVNEQFF	TRBD2	NA	TRBV5-1	TRBJ2-1
TGCGCCAGCAGCCAAGATGGTCGCGAGCAGTACTTC	CASSQDGREQYF	NA	NA	TRBV4-1	TRBJ2-7
TGTGCCATCAGTGGGGACACCAACTACGAGCAGTACTTC	CAISGDTNYEQYF	NA	NA	TRBV10-3	TRBJ2-7
TGCAGCGTTGAAGCCAGCGGGAGGGCCAATGAGCAGTTCTTC	CSVEASGRANEQFF	TRBD2	NA	TRBV29-1	TRBJ2-1
TGTGCCAGCAGCCCTCTTTCCCCTAGCGGGGGCACAGATACGCAGTATTTT	CASSPLSPSGGTDTQYF	TRBD2	once	TRBV3-1	TRBJ2-3
TGTGCCAGCAGAGGGGGGAGGGGGTGGACTAGTGGGGGAGATGAGCAGTTCTTC	CASRGGRGWTSGGDEQFF	NA	few	TRBV12-3/TRBV12-4	TRBJ2-1
TGTGCCAGCAGCCGCAGGGGGGTTTGGGTACTGAACACTGAAGCTTTCTTT	CASSRRGVWVLNTEAFF	NA	NA	TRBV21-1	TRBJ1-1
TGTGCCAGCAGCCGGACAGGGGCCAACAATGAGCAGTTCTTC	CASSRTGANNEQFF	TRBD1	NA	TRBV7-6	TRBJ2-1
TGCAGTGCTGGCTCGGGGTTAGAGACCCAGTACTTC	CSAGSGLETQYF	NA	NA	TRBV20-1	TRBJ2-5
TGTGCCAGCAGCGTGAGAGGGACACCCTACAATGAGCAGTTCTTC	CASSVRGTPYNEQFF	NA	NA	TRBV9	TRBJ2-1
TGTGCCAGCAGTTTATTAGTCCCCGGGGAGCTGTTTTTT	CASSLLVPGELFF	NA	once	TRBV12-3/TRBV12-4	TRBJ2-2
TGTGCCAGCAGTTACGGACAGGGTCGCGAGCAGTTCTTC	CASSYGQGREQFF	TRBD1	NA	TRBV6-5	TRBJ2-1
TGTGCCTGCAGAAATACAGGATATGGCTACACCTTC	CACRNTGYGYTF	NA	NA	TRBV30	TRBJ1-2
TGTGCCAGCAGTTCTCAGGGGAGGACGGGCCGTCAGTACTTC	CASSSQGRTGRQYF	NA	NA	TRBV12-3/TRBV12-4	TRBJ2-4
TGTGCCACCGGGGGGGCGGCCGGAAATGAGCAGTTCTTC	CATGGAAGNEQFF	NA	few	TRBV24-1	TRBJ2-1
TGTGCCAGCAGTTTAGCGTCGGGACCTGGGGGGACCCAGTACTTC	CASSLASGPGGTQYF	NA	few	TRBV12-3/TRBV12-4	TRBJ2-5
TGTGCCAGCAGCTTCGACAGGGGGATTGGCTACACCTTC	CASSFDRGIGYTF	TRBD1	NA	TRBV5-4	TRBJ1-2
TGTGCCAGCAGTTACAGGGGGGGCCGAACCTACAATGAGCAGTTCTTC	CASSYRGGRTYNEQFF	NA	few	TRBV6-2/TRBV6-3	TRBJ2-1
TGTGCCAGCAGCGTAGTGGGGGGTCTGAGCACTGAAGCTTTCTTT	CASSVVGGLSTEAFF	NA	NA	TRBV9	TRBJ1-1
TGCAGTGCTAGATCCCCCCCCTCCTACGAGCAGTACTTC	CSARSPPSYEQYF	NA	once	TRBV20-1	TRBJ2-7
TGCAGTGCCAAGAGGGGGCCGGGAGATACGCAGTATTTT	CSAKRGPGDTQYF	TRBD1	few	TRBV20-1	TRBJ2-3
TGTGCCAGCAGAGAAAGGTCCGGGAGCTCTGGGGCCAACGTCCTGACTTTC	CASRERSGSSGANVLTF	NA	NA	TRBV27	TRBJ2-6
TGTGCCAGCAGTGATGCCCGGGACAGGGTCAACACTGAAGCTTTCTTT	CASSDARDRVNTEAFF	TRBD1	NA	TRBV6-2/TRBV6-3	TRBJ1-1
TGTGCCAGCAGTTACGGGACAGGGGGTACTGAAGCTTTCTTT	CASSYGTGGTEAFF	TRBD1	NA	TRBV6-6	TRBJ1-1
TGTGCCAGCTCACCAATCAGAGGGGGAAAAAACATTCAGTACTTC	CASSPIRGGKNIQYF	NA	NA	TRBV18	TRBJ2-4
TGTACCATCAGCGGGGCAGAAAATGAGCAGTTCTTC	CTISGAENEQFF	TRBD2	NA	TRBV10-3	TRBJ2-1
TGCAGTGCTAGTTGGACGGGAGGGCCAATTACAGATACGCAGTATTTT	CSASWTGGPITDTQYF	TRBD2	NA	TRBV20-1	TRBJ2-3
TGCAGTGCCCAGGACAGGGCTGGAAACACCATATATTTT	CSAQDRAGNTIYF	TRBD1	few	TRBV20-1	TRBJ1-3
TGCAGCTCCGGCCGGGAGTTAGATACGCAGTATTTT	CSSGRELDTQYF	NA	few	TRBV29-1	TRBJ2-3